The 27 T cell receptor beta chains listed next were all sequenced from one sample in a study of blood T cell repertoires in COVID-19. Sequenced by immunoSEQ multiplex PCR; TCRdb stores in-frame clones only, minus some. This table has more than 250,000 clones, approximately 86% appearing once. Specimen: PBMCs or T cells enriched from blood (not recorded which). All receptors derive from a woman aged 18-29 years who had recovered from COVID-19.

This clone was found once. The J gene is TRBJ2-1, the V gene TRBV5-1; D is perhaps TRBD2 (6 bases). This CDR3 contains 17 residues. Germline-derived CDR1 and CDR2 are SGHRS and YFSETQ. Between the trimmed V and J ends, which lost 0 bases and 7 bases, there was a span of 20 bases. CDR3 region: CASSLAQNNLGTNEQFF. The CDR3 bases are TGCGCCAGCAGCTTGGCTCAAAACAACCTCGGGACTAATGAGCAGTTCTTC.

The CDR3 DNA reads as TGTGCCAGCAGCCCATCGCGGGGGAGTGGTGGCTACACCTTC. Its protein is CASSPSRGSGGYTF. V is TRBV11-3 and J is TRBJ1-2; maybe TRBD1 (5 bases). Germline assignment: CDR1 SGHNT and CDR2 YENEEA. This CDR3 contains 14 residues. With 5 bases removed from V and 7 bases from J, the gap between germline ends came to 17 bases. The full variable domain, in which reference TRBV11-3 and TRBJ1-2 provide the parts outside the CDR3, is EAGVVQSPRYKIIEKKQPVAFWCNPISGHNTLYWYLQNLGQGPELLIRYENEEAVDDSQLPKDRFSAERLKGVDSTLKIQPAELGDSAVYLCASSPSRGSGGYTFGSGTRLTVV.

This CDR3 is CATSRLSRGDEQFF. DNA for the CDR3: TGTGCCACCAGCAGACTGTCCCGGGGTGATGAGCAGTTCTTC. The rearrangement links TRBV15 to TRBJ2-1, with D possibly matching TRBD2 (5 bases). The CDR3 contains 14 residues. Looked up from germline, CDR1 is LNHNV and CDR2 is YYDKDF (reference sequence). V shed 2 bases and J shed 8 bases, with 13 bases lying between them. The full variable domain, its missing parts supplied by reference TRBV15 and TRBJ2-1, is DAMVIQNPRYQVTQFGKPVTLSCSQTLNHNVMYWYQQKSSQAPKLLFHYYDKDFNNEADTPDNFQSRRPNTSFCFLDIRSPGLGDTAMYLCATSRLSRGDEQFFGPGTRLTVL.

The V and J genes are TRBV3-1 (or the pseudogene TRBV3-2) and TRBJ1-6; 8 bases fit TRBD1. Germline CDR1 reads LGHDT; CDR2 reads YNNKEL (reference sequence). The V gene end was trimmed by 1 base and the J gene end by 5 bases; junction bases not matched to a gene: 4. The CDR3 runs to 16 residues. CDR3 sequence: CASSQGQGMDNSPLHF. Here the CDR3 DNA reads TGTGCCAGCAGCCAAGGACAGGGGATGGATAATTCACCCCTCCACTTT.

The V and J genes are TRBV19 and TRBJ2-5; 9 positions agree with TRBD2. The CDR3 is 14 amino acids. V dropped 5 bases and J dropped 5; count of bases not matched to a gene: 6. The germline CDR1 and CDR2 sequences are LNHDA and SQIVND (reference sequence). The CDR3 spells CASSGGGAGETQYF. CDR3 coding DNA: TGTGCCAGTAGTGGCGGGGGGGCCGGGGAGACCCAGTACTTC. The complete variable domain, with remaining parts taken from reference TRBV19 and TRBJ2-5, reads DGGITQSPKYLFRKEGQNVTLSCEQNLNHDAMYWYRQDPGQGLRLIYYSQIVNDFQKGDIAEGYSVSREKKESFPLTVTSAQKNPTAFYLCASSGGGAGETQYFGPGTRLLVL.

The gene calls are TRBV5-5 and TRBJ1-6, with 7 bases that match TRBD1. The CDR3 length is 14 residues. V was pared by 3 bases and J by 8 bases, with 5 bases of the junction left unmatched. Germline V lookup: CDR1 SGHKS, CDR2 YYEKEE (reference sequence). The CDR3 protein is CASSWDRRDSPLHF. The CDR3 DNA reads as TGTGCCAGCAGCTGGGACAGAAGAGATTCACCCCTCCACTTT.

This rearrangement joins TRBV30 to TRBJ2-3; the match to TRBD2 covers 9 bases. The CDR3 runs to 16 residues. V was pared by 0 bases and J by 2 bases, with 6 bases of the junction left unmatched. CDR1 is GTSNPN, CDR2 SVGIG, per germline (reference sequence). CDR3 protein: CAWSVLLAGATDTQYF. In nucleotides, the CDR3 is TGTGCCTGGAGTGTACTCTTAGCGGGGGCCACAGATACGCAGTATTTT.

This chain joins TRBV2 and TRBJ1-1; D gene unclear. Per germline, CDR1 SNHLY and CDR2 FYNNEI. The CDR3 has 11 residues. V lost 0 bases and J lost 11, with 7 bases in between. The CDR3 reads CASSEAIRAFF. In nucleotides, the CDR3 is TGTGCCAGCAGTGAAGCCATCCGGGCTTTCTTT.

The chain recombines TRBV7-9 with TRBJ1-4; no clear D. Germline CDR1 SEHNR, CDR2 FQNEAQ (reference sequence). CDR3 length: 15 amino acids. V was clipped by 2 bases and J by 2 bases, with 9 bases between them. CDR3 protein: CASSLPSTTNEKLFF. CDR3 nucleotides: TGTGCCAGCAGCTTACCATCTACGACTAATGAAAAACTGTTTTTT.

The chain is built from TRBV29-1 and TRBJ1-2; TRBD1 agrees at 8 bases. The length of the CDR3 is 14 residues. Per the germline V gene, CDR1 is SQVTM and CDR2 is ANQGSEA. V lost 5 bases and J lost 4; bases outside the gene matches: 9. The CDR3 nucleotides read TGCAGCGTTACGGGACAGGCGTCCTCCTATGGCTACACCTTC. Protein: CSVTGQASSYGYTF. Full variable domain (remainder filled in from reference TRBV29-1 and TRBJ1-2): SAVISQKPSRDICQRGTSLTIQCQVDSQVTMMFWYRQQPGQSLTLIATANQGSEATYESGFVIDKFPISRPNLTFSTLTVSNMSPEDSSIYLCSVTGQASSYGYTFGSGTRLTVV.

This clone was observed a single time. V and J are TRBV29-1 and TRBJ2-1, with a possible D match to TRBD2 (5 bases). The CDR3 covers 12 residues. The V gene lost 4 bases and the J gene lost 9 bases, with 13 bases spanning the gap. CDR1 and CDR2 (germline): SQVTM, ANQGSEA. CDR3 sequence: CSVVGVASEQFF. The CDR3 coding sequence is TGCAGCGTTGTCGGGGTAGCGTCTGAGCAGTTCTTC.

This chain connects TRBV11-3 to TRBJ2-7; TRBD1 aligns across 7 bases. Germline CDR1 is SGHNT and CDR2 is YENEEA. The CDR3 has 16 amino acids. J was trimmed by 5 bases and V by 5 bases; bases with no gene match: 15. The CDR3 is CASSRPSTRQGHEQYF. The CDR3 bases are TGTGCCAGCAGCCGCCCTAGTACCCGACAGGGCCACGAGCAGTACTTC.

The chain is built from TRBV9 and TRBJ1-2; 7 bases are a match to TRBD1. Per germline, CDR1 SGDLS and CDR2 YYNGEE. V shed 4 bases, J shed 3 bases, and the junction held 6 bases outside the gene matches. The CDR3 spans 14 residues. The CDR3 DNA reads TGTGCCAGCAGCATACGGGACAGAGACTATGGCTACACCTTC. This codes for CASSIRDRDYGYTF. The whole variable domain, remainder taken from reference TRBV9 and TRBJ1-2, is DSGVTQTPKHLITATGQRVTLRCSPRSGDLSVYWYQQSLDQGLQFLIQYYNGEERAKGNILERFSAQQFPDLHSELNLSSLELGDSALYFCASSIRDRDYGYTFGSGTRLTVV.

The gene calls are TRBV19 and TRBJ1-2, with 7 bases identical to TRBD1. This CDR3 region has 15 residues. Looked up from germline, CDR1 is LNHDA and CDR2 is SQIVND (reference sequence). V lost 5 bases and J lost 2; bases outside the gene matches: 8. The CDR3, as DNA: TGTGCCAGTAGTTTAACGGGACAGAGAAACTATGGCTACACCTTC. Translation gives CASSLTGQRNYGYTF.

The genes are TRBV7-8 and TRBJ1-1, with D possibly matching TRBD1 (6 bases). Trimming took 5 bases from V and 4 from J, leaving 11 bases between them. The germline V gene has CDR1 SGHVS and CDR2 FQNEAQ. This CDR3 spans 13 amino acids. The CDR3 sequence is CASSPRTVTEAFF. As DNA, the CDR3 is TGTGCCAGCAGCCCCAGGACAGTCACTGAAGCTTTCTTT.

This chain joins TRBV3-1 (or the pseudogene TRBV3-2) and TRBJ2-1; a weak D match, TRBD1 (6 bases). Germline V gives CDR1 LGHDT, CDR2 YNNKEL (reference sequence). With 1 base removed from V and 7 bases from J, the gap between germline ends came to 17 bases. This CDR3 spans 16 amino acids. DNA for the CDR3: TGTGCCAGCAGCCAAGCGGGGCAGGGGTCTAAGAATGAGCAGTTCTTC. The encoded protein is CASSQAGQGSKNEQFF.

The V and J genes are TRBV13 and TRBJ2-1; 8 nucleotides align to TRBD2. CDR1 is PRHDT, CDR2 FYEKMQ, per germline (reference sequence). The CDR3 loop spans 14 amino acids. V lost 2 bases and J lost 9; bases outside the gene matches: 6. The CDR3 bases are TGTGCCAGCAGCTTATCGGCGGGAGGACGTGAGCAGTTCTTC. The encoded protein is CASSLSAGGREQFF.

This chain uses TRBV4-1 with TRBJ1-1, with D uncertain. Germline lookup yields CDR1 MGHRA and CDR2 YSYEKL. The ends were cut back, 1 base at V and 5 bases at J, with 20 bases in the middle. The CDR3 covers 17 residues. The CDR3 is CASSQVFGRAGGTEAFF. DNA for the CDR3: TGCGCCAGCAGCCAAGTCTTTGGGAGGGCAGGTGGGACTGAAGCTTTCTTT.

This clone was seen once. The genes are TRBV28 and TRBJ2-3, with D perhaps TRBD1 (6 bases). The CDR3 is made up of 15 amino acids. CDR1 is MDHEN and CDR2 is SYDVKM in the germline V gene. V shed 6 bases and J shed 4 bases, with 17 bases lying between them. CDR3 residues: CASRGRPWGPDTQYF. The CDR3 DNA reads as TGTGCCAGCAGGGGACGGCCTTGGGGGCCAGATACGCAGTATTTT.

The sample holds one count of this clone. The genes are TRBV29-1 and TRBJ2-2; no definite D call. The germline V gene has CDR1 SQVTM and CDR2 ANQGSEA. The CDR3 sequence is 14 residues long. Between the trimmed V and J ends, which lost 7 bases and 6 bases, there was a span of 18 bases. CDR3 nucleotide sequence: TGCAGCGCCGGAACGGCCCGGCGGCCCGGGGAGCTGTTTTTT. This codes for CSAGTARRPGELFF.

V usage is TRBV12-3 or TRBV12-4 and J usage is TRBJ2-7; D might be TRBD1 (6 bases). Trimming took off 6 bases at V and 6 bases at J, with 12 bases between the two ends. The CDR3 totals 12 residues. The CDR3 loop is CASRGVGGEQYF. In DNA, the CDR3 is TGTGCCAGCAGGGGGGTAGGGGGCGAGCAGTACTTC.

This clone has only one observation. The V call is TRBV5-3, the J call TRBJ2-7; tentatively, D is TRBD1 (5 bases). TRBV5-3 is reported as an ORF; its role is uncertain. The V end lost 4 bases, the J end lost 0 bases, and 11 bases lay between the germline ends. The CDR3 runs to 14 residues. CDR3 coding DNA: TGTGCCAGAAGCGCTCGCAGGGACTCCTACGAGCAGTACTTC. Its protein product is CARSARRDSYEQYF.

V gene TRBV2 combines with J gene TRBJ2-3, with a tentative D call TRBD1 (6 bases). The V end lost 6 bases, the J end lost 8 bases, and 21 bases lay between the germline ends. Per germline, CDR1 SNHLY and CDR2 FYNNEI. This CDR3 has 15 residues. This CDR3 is CASSRLGHRESTQYF. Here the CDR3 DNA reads TGTGCCAGCAGCCGCCTGGGTCACAGGGAAAGTACGCAGTATTTT.

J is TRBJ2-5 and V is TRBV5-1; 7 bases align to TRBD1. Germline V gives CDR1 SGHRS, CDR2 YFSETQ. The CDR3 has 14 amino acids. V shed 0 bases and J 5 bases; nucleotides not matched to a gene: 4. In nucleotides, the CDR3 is TGCGCCAGCAGCTTGGGGCAGGGGGACGAGACCCAGTACTTC. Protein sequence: CASSLGQGDETQYF.

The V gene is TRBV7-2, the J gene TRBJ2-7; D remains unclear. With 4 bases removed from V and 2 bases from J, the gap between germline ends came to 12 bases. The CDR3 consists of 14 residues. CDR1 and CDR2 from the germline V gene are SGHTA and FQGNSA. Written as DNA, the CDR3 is TGTGCCAGCAGCTCCTATGGTCGCACCTACGAGCAGTACTTC. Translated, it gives CASSSYGRTYEQYF.

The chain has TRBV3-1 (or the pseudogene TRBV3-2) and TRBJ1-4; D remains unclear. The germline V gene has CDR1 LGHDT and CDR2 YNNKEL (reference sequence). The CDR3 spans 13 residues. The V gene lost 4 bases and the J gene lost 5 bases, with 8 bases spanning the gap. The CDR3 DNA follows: TGTGCCAGCAGCCTTGGCCGAAATGAAAAACTGTTTTTT. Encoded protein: CASSLGRNEKLFF.

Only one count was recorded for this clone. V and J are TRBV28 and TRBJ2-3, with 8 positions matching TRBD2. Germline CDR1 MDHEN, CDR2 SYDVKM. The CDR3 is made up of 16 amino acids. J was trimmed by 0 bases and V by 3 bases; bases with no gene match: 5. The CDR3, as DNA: TGTGCCAGCAGTTTTCTAACTAGCGGAAGCACAGATACGCAGTATTTT. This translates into CASSFLTSGSTDTQYF.